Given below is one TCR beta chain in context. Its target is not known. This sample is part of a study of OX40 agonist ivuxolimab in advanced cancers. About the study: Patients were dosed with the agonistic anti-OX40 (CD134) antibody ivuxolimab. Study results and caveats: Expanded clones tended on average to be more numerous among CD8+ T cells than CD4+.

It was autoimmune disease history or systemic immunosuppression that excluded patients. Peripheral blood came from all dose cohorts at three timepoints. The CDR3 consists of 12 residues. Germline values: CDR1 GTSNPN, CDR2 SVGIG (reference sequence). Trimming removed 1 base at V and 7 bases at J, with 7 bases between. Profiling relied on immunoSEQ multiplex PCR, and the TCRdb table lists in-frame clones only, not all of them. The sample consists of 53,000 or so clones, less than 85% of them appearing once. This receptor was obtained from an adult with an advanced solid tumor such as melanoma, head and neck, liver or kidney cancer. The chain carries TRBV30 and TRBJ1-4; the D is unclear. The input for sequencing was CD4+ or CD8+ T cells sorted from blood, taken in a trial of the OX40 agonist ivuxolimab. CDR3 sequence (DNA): TGTGCCTGGAGTGAAGCCGTTGAAAAACTGTTTTTT. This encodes CAWSEAVEKLFF. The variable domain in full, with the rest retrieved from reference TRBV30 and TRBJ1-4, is SQTIHQWPATLVQPVGSPLSLECTVEGTSNPNLYWYRQAAGRGLQLLFYSVGIGQISSEVPQNLSASRPQDRQFILSSKKLLLSDSGFYLCAWSEAVEKLFFGSGTQLSVL.